Listed below are T cell receptor beta chains from one sample, sequenced in a study of blood T cell repertoires in COVID-19. Here immunoSEQ multiplex PCR was the method, and the copy in TCRdb shows in-frame clones only, minus some. The sample lists roughly 230,000 clones, about 88% seen once, with approximately 0.89% in the top ten. The sequenced material came from peripheral blood. These receptor sequences come from a man between 40 and 49 years old with acute or convalescent COVID-19. Both conserved end residues are part of each CDR3. Each record gives: V gene, D gene, J gene, clone size, CDR3 protein, CDR3 DNA. The D gene is left open where the match is weak. Rows may omit the clone size; those that give it use once, few, many or a size class.

TRBV27	TRBD1	TRBJ1-2	.	CASSSGGYRGYTF	TGTGCCAGCAGTTCAGGGGGCTATCGAGGCTACACCTTC
TRBV9	.	TRBJ1-3	.	CASSVVGQRGNTIYF	TGTGCCAGCAGCGTAGTTGGACAGAGGGGAAACACCATATATTTT
TRBV4-2	.	TRBJ2-1	.	CASSQDAAAGGNAQFF	TGTGCCAGCAGCCAAGATGCAGCGGCCGGGGGTAATGCGCAGTTCTTC
TRBV30	TRBD2	TRBJ2-1	.	CAWSQAGDEQFF	TGTGCCTGGAGTCAAGCGGGGGACGAGCAGTTCTTC
TRBV21-1	.	TRBJ1-3	.	CASNSRDSTNSGNTIYF	TGTGCCAGCAACTCCCGGGACAGCACGAATTCTGGAAACACCATATATTTT
TRBV11-1	.	TRBJ1-1	.	CASSPGTLNTEAFF	TGTGCCAGCAGCCCGGGGACATTGAACACTGAAGCTTTCTTT
TRBV5-1	TRBD1	TRBJ1-1	.	CASSLDGVRGEVTEAFF	TGCGCCAGCAGCTTGGATGGCGTCAGGGGGGAGGTCACTGAAGCTTTCTTT
TRBV12-5	.	TRBJ1-1	few	CASGFNTRQDVNTEAFF	TGTGCTAGTGGTTTCAACACCCGACAGGATGTGAACACTGAAGCTTTCTTT
TRBV3-1/TRBV3-2	TRBD1	TRBJ1-4	.	CASSEGQGREKLFF	TGTGCCAGCAGCGAGGGACAGGGGAGGGAAAAACTGTTTTTT
TRBV6-6	.	TRBJ2-7	.	CASSPPGSYEQYF	TGTGCCAGCAGTCCCCCGGGCTCCTACGAGCAGTACTTC
TRBV5-4	TRBD2	TRBJ2-7	.	CATQRGSTYEQYF	TGTGCCACCCAGCGGGGAAGTACCTACGAGCAGTACTTC
TRBV9	TRBD2	TRBJ2-3	once	CASSVLSSGGTDTQYF	TGTGCCAGCAGCGTACTGTCTAGCGGGGGCACAGATACGCAGTATTTT